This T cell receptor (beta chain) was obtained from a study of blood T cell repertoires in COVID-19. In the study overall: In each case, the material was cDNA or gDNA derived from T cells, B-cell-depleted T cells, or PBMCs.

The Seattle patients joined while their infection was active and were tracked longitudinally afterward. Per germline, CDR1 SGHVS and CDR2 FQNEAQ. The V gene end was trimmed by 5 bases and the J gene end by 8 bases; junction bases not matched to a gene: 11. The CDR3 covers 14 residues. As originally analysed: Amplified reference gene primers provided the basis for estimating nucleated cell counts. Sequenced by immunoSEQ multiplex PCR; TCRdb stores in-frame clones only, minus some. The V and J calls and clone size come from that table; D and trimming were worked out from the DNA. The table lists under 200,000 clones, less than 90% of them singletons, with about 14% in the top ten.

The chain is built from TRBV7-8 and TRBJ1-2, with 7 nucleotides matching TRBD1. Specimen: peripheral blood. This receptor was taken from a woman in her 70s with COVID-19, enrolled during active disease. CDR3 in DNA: TGTGCCAGCAGCCCCTCGGGACAGACGAGCGGCTACACCTTC. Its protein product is CASSPSGQTSGYTF.